These T cell receptor beta chains were read from a single sample in a study of blood T cell repertoires in COVID-19. Method: immunoSEQ multiplex PCR; TCRdb's copy keeps in-frame clones and lacks some. The sample holds 25,000 to 35,000 clones, roughly nine tenths seen once. The sample comprised peripheral blood. Source of these receptors: a human donor in a cohort sampled during active COVID-19. Both conserved end residues are part of each CDR3. The D gene is left open where the match is weak. Expanded clones get a size class; other rows say once, few or many, or leave the size out.

J,D,size,V,DNA,CDR3
TRBJ1-5,.,.,TRBV11-2,TGTGCCAGCAGCTTAGGAGCAGGACAAAATCAGCCCCAGCATTTT,CASSLGAGQNQPQHF
TRBJ2-4,TRBD2,once,TRBV27,TGTGCCAGCAGTCCCACTAGCGGGGGGGCGGAAAACATTCAGTACTTC,CASSPTSGGAENIQYF
TRBJ1-2,.,.,TRBV7-5,TGTGCCAGAAGCCCCGACAGGGGAGGGGTTTGGTATGGCTACACCTTC,CARSPDRGGVWYGYTF
TRBJ2-7,TRBD2,.,TRBV7-2,TGTGCCAGCAGCTCTAGCGGGGGGCCCTTTGAGCAGTACTTC,CASSSSGGPFEQYF
TRBJ1-1,.,.,TRBV25-1,TGTGCCAGCAGTGAACGGTTATTGGGCAACACTGAAGCTTTCTTT,CASSERLLGNTEAFF
TRBJ2-6,TRBD2,.,TRBV2,TGTGCCAGCAGTGATCCCTTGACTAGCGGGGGGCCCTCTGGGGCCAACGTCCTGACTTTC,CASSDPLTSGGPSGANVLTF
TRBJ2-5,TRBD1,.,TRBV5-1,TGCGCCAGCAGCTCTCAGGGGGAAGCTCACTTC,CASSSQGEAHF
TRBJ2-7,TRBD2,.,TRBV5-1,TGCGCCAGCAGCCCGACTAGCGGCACCTACGAGCAGTACTTC,CASSPTSGTYEQYF
TRBJ2-7,TRBD1,few,TRBV28,TGTGCCAGCAGTCGGGACAGGGAGGTGGGGTACGAGCAGTACTTC,CASSRDREVGYEQYF
TRBJ1-2,.,.,TRBV5-6,TGTGCCAGCAGCTCCGGCGGGGGCGACTATGGCTACACCTTC,CASSSGGGDYGYTF
TRBJ1-1,.,.,TRBV10-3,TGTGCCATCAGTGCCGGGACATATGACACTGAAGCTTTCTTT,CAISAGTYDTEAFF
TRBJ2-1,TRBD2,.,TRBV7-2,TGTGCCAGCAGCTCCCACAGCGGGGGGGCCTACAATGAGCAGTTCTTC,CASSSHSGGAYNEQFF
TRBJ2-5,.,.,TRBV6-1,TGTGCCAGCAGGGAAGGGAGGCAAGAGACCCAGTACTTC,CASREGRQETQYF
TRBJ2-7,.,.,TRBV14,TGTGCCAGCAGCCAAGACCTCGAGGAGGGGATTGAACCCTACGAGCAGTACTTC,CASSQDLEEGIEPYEQYF
TRBJ1-2,.,.,TRBV5-1,TGCGCCGGGGCGAGGAACAGGAGCTATGGCTACACCTTC,CAGARNRSYGYTF
TRBJ2-7,TRBD1,few,TRBV14,TGTGCCAGCAGCCAAGGGACAGGCGTCGAGCAGTACTTC,CASSQGTGVEQYF
TRBJ1-2,.,.,TRBV6-1,TGTGCCAGCAGTGAAGTGGGGGGTTCTGGCTATGGCTACACCTTC,CASSEVGGSGYGYTF
TRBJ2-5,.,.,TRBV5-1,TGCGCCAGCAGCCCGGTAGCCGGAAACCAAGAGACCCAGTACTTC,CASSPVAGNQETQYF
TRBJ1-5,.,.,TRBV7-3,TGTGCCAGCAGCTTACTAGGCCCACAGGGTTCTCCCTCGTACTATAGCAATCAGCCCCAGCATTTT,CASSLLGPQGSPSYYSNQPQHF
TRBJ2-3,TRBD2,.,TRBV7-9,TGTGCCAGCAGCCCCCGGCCTAGGGAGCGGGGAACAGATACGCAGTATTTT,CASSPRPRERGTDTQYF
TRBJ2-5,TRBD2,.,TRBV4-2,TGTGCCAGCAGCCAAGAGAAGGTAGCGGGGGGGCCACCAGGTCGGGAGACCCAGTACTTC,CASSQEKVAGGPPGRETQYF
TRBJ2-3,TRBD2,few,TRBV4-2,TGTGCCAGCAGCCAGGGACTAGCGGGGGGGCCGGGCACAGATACGCAGTATTTT,CASSQGLAGGPGTDTQYF
TRBJ1-4,TRBD1,.,TRBV10-3,TGTGCCATCAGCCAGGGGGCTGGTGAAAAACTGTTTTTT,CAISQGAGEKLFF
TRBJ1-1,.,.,TRBV2,TGTGCCAGCACCCCCGTTCCTGAAGCTTTCTTT,CASTPVPEAFF
TRBJ2-7,.,.,TRBV7-2,TGTGCCAGCAGCTTAGTCGCCCTAGGCCAGTCCTACGAGCAGTACTTC,CASSLVALGQSYEQYF
TRBJ1-4,.,once,TRBV5-1,TGCGCCAGCAGCCCAACTCAGGGTTTGCGGGAAAAACTGTTTTTT,CASSPTQGLREKLFF
TRBJ2-3,.,.,TRBV28,TGTGCCAGCAGTTCTATCGGGCCGGGACAAAGGTATTTT,CASSSIGPGQRYF
TRBJ2-5,.,.,TRBV11-2,TGTGCCAGCAGCGCCGGGCGGTTGAGCAGGGGACCGACGAAAGAGACCCAGTACTTC,CASSAGRLSRGPTKETQYF
TRBJ2-7,TRBD1,.,TRBV4-1,TGCGCCAGCAGCCAAGATGAACCTAACAGGGGTACCTACGAGCAGTACTTC,CASSQDEPNRGTYEQYF